This T cell receptor beta chain was recorded in a study of T cells in localized non-small cell lung cancer. Study results and limitations: Exceeding tumor, uninvolved adjacent lung had the highest T cell clonality. Adjacent lung had a median roughly 58 of the 100 largest tumor clones. Analysis by sequencing included only one tumor region, so heterogeneity remains possible. The study linked higher blood T cell density to longer overall survival.

About this clone itself: Its cognate antigen is unknown.

Here immunoSEQ multiplex PCR was the method, and the copy in TCRdb shows in-frame clones only, minus some. The table records 26,000 or so clones, over 85% of them present only once. Trimming removed 5 bases from V and 1 base from J; junction bases left unmatched: 7. The CDR3 is 15 residues long. Germline values: CDR1 SGHTA, CDR2 FQGTGA. This clonotype was obtained from a woman between 18 and 55 years old with stage I lung adenocarcinoma. This specimen consisted of peripheral blood, obtained before any cancer treatment. V and J are TRBV7-3 and TRBJ2-5; 7 bases map to TRBD2. DNA of the CDR3: TGTGCCAGCAGCCAAGGCGGGAGCCCCCAAGAGACCCAGTACTTC. Amino acid sequence: CASSQGGSPQETQYF.